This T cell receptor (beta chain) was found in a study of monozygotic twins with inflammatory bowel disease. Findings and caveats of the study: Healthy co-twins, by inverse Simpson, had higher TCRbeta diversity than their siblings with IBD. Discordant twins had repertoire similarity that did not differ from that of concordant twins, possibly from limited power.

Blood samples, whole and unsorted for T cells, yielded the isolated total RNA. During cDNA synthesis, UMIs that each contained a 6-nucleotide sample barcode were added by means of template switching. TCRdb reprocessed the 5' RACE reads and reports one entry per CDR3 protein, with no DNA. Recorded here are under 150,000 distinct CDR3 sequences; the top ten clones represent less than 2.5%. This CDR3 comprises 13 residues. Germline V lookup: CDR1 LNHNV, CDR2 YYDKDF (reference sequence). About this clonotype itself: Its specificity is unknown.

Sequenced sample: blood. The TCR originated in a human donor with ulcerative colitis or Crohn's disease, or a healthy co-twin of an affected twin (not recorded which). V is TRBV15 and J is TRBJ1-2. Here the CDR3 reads CATSRDMGYGYTF.